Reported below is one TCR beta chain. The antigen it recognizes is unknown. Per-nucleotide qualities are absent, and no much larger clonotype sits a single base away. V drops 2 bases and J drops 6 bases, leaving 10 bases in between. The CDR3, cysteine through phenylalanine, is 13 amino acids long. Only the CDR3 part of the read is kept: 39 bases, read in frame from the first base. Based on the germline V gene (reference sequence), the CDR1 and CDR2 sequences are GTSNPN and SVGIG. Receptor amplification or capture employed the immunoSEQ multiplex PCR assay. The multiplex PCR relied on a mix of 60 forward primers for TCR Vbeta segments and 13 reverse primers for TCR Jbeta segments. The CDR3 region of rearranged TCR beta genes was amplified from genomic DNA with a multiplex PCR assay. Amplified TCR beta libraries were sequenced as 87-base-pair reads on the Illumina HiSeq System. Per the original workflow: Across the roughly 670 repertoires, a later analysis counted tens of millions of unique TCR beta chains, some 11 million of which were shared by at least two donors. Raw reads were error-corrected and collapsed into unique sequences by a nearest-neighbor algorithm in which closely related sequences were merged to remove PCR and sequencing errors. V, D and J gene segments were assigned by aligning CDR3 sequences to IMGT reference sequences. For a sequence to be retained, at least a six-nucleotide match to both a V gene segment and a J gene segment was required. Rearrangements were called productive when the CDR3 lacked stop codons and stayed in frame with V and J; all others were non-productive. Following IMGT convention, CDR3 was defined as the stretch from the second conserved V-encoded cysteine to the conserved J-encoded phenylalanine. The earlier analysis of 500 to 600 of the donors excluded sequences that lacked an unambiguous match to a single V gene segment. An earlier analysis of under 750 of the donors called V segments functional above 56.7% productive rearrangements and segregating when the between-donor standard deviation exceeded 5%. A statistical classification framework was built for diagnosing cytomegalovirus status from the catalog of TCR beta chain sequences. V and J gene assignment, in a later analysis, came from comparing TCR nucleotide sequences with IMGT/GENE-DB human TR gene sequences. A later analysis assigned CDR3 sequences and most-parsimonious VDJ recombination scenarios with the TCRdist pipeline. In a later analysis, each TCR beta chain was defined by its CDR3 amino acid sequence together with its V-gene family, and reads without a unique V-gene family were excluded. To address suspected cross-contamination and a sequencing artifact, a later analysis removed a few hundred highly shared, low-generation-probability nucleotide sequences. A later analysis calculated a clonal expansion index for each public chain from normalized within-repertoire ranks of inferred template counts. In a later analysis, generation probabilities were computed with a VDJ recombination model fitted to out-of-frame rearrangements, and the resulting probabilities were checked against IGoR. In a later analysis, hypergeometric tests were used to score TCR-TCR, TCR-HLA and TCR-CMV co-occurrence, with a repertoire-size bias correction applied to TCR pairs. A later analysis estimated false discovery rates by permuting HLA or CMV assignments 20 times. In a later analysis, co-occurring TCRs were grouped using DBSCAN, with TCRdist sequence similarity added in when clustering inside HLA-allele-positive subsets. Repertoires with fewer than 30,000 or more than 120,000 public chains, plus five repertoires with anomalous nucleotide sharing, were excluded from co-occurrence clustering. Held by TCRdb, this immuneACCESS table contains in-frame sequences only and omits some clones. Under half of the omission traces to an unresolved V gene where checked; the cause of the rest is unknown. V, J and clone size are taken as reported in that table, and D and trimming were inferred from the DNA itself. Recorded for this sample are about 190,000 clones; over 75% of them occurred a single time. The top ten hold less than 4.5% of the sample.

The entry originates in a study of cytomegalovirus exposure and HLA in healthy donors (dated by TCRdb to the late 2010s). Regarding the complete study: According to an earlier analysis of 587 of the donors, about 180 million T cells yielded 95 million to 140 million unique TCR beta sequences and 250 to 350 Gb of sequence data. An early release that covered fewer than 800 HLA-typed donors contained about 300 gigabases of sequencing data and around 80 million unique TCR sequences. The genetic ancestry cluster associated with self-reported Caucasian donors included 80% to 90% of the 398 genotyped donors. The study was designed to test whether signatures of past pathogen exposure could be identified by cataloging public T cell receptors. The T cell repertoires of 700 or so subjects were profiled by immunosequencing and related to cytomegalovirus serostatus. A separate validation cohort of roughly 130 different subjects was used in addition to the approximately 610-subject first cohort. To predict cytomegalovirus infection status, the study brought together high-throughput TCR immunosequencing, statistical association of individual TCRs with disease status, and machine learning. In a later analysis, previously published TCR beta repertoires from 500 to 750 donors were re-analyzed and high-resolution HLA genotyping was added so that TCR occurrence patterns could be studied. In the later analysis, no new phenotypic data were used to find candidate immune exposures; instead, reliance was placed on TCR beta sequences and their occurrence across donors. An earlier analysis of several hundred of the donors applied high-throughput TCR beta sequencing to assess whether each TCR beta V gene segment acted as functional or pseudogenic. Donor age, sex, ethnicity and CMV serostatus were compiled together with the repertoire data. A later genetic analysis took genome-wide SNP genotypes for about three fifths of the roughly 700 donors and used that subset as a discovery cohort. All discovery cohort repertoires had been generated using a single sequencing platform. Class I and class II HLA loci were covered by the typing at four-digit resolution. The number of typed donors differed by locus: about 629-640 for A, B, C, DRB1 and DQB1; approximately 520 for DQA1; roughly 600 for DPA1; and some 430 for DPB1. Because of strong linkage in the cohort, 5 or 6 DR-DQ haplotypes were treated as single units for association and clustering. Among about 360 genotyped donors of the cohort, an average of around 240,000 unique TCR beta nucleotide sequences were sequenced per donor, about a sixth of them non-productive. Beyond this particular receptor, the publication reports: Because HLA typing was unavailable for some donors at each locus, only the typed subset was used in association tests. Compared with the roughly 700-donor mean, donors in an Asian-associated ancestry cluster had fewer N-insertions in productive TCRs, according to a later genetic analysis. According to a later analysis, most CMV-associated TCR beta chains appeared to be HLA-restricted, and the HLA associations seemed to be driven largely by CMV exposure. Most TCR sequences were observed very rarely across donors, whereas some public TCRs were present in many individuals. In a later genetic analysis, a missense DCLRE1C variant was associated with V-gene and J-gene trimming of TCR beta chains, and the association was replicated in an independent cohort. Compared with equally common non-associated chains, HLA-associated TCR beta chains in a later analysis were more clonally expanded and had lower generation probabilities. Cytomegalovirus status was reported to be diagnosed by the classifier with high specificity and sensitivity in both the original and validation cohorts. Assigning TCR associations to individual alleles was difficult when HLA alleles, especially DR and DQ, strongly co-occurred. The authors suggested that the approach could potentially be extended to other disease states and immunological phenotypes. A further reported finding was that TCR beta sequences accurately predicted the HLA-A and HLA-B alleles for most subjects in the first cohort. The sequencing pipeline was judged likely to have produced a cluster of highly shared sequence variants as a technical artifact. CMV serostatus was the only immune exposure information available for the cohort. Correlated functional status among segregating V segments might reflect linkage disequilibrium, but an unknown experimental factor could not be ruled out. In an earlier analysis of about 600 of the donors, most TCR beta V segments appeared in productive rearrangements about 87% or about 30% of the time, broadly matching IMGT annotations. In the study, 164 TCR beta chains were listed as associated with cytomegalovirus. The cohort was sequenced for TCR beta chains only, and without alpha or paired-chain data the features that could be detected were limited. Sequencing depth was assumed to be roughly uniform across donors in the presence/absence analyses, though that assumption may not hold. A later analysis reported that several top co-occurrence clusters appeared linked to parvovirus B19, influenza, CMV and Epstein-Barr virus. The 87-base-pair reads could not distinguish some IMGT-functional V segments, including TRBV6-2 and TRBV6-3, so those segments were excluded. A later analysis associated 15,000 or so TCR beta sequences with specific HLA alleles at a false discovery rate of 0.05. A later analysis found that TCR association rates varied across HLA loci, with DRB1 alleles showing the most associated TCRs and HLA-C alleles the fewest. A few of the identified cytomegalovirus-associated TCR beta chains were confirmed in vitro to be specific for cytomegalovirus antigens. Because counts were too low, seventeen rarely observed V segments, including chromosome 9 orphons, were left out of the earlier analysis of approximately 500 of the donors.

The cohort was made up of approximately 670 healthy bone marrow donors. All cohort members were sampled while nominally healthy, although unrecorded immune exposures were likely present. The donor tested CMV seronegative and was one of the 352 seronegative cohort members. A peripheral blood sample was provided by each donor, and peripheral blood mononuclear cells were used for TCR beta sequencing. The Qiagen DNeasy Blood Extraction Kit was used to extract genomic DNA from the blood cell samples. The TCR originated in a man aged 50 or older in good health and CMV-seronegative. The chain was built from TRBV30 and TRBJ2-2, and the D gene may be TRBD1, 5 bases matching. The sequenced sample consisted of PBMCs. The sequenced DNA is TGTGCCTGGAGTCTCCAGGGCCCCGGGGAGCTGTTTTTT. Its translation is CAWSLQGPGELFF.